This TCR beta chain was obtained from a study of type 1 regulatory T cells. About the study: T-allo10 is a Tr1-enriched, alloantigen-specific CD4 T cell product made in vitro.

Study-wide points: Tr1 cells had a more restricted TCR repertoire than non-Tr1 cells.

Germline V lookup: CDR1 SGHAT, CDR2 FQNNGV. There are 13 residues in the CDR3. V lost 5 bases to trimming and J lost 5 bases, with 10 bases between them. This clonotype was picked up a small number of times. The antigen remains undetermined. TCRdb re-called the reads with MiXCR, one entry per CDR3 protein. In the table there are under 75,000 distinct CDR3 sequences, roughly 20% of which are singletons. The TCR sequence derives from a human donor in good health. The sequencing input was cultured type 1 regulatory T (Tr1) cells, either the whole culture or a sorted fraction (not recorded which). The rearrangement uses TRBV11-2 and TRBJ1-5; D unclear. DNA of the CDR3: TGTGCCAGCAGCCTGTCTTTATATCAGCCCCAGCATTTT. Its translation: CASSLSLYQPQHF.